The entry below describes one T cell receptor (beta chain). Clones were read by immunoSEQ multiplex PCR, and TCRdb kept only the in-frame ones, dropping some. The data show tens of thousands of clones, under 99% seen once. The sample originates from a study of technical replicates of blood from a few donors. Germline lookup yields CDR1 MNHEY and CDR2 SMNVEV (reference sequence). The CDR3 is 15 amino acids. With 0 bases removed from V and 8 bases from J, the gap between germline ends came to 14 bases. The chain is built from TRBV27 and TRBJ2-1, with D maybe TRBD2 (6 bases). Input material: T cells isolated from PBMCs. The sequence derives from a human donor in good health. The CDR3 region is CASSLSYSGLYEQFF. The CDR3 bases are TGTGCCAGCAGTTTATCATATTCGGGACTTTATGAGCAGTTCTTC.